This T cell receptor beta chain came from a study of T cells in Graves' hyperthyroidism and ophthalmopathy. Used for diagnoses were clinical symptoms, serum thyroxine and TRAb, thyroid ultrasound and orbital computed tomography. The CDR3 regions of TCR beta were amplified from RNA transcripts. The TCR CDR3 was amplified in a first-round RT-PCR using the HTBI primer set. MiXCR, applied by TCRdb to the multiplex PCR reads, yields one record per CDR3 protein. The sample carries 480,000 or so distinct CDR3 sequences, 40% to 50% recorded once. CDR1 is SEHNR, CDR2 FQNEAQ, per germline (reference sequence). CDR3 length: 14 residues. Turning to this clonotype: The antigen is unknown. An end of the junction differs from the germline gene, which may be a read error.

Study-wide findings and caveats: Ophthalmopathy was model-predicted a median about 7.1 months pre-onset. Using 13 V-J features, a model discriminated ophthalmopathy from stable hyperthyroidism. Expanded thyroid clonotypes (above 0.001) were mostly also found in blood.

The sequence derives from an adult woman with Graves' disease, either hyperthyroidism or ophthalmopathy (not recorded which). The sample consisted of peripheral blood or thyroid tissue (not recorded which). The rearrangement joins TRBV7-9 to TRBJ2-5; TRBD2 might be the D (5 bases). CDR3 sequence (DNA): TGCGCCAGCAGCCGAGACCCGGGGAAAGAGACCCAGTACTTC. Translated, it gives CASSRDPGKETQYF. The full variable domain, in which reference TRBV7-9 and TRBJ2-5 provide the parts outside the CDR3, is DTGVSQNPRHKITKRGQNVTFRCDPISEHNRLYWYRQTLGQGPEFLTYFQNEAQLEKSRLLSDRFSAERPKGSFSTLEIQRTEQGDSAMYLCASSRDPGKETQYFGPGTRLLVL.